Given below is one T cell receptor beta chain in context. Its target is not known. These data are taken from a study of Ad26.COV2.S vaccination and SARS-CoV-2 variants. The wider study: Recipients of Ad26.COV2.S got it intramuscularly, once or twice 56 days apart.

Noted treatment: over 15 received Ad26.COV2.S at low or high dose, single or two shots; 5 received placebo; per-sample allocation not given. It was on day 63 after the first vaccine or placebo injection that samples were taken. Assay used: immunoSEQ multiplex PCR; TCRdb lists only in-frame clones, some missing. This sample has a few hundred thousand clones; about 83% occur once, and the top ten carry 2.9%. Broader study findings: Measures of TCR breadth and depth may have fallen short of total T cell responses.

The sequenced sample was peripheral blood, obtained in a trial of Ad26.COV2.S vaccine versus placebo. The clonotype comes from a person aged 18-60 years who received the Ad26.COV2.S COVID-19 vaccine or a placebo.

CDR3: CASSLLQVPSKNSPLHF. The CDR3 DNA sequence: TGTGCCAGCAGCTTACTACAAGTCCCGTCTAAAAATTCACCCCTCCACTTT. V is TRBV11-2 and J is TRBJ1-6; D unresolved. V lost 2 bases and J lost 7, with 18 bases in between. The length of the CDR3 is 17 residues. In germline, CDR1 is SGHAT, CDR2 FQNNGV.